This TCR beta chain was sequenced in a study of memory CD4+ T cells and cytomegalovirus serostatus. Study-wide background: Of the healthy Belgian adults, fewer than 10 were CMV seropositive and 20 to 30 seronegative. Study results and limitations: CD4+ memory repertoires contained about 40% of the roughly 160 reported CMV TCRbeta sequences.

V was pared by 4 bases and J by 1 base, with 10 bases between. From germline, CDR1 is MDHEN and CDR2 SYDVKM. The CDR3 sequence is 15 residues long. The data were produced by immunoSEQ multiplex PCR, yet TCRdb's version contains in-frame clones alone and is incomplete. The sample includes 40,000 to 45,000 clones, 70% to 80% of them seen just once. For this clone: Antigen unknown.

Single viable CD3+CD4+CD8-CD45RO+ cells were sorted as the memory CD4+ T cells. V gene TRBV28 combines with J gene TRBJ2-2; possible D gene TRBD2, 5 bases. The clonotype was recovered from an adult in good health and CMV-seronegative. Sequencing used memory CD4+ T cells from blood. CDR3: CASSSPGLNTGELFF. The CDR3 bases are TGTGCCAGCAGTTCCCCCGGACTGAACACCGGGGAGCTGTTTTTT. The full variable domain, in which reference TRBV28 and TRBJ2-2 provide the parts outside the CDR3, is DVKVTQSSRYLVKRTGEKVFLECVQDMDHENMFWYRQDPGLGLRLIYFSYDVKMKEKGDIPEGYSVSREKKERFSLILESASTNQTSMYLCASSSPGLNTGELFFGEGSRLTVL.